The clone carrying this TCR beta chain was found a few times. The record originates from a study of blood T cell repertoires in COVID-19. Method: immunoSEQ multiplex PCR; TCRdb's copy keeps in-frame clones and lacks some. The profile shows hundreds of thousands of clones, roughly 89% of them singletons. The receptor comes from a man between 18 and 35 years old with COVID-19, enrolled during active disease. The sequencing input was peripheral blood.

The CDR3 sequence is CAWSEDLYGNEQFF. The CDR3 DNA sequence: TGTGCCTGGAGTGAGGACTTATATGGTAATGAGCAGTTCTTC. This chain connects TRBV30 to TRBJ2-1; a weak D match, TRBD2 (5 bases). The length of the CDR3 is 14 residues. Trimming stripped 1 base from V and 7 bases from J, with 14 bases between. Germline lookup yields CDR1 GTSNPN and CDR2 SVGIG (reference sequence).